This TCR beta chain was recorded in a study of OX40 agonist ivuxolimab in advanced cancers. Study in general: Patients enrolled in dose escalation were diagnosed with hepatocellular carcinoma, melanoma, renal cell or head and neck cancer. The study, taken as a whole, reports: A proportion of nonresponders additionally exhibited low normalized T-cell clonal expansion. The 0.1-3.0 mg/kg partial responders had among the lowest clonal expansion.

As to this clone: Its antigen is not known.

TCRdb keeps only in-frame clones here, not all; method: immunoSEQ multiplex PCR. The sample has 10,000 to 15,000 clones; around two thirds are singletons. Germline loops: CDR1 MRHNA, CDR2 SNTAGT. V was clipped by 3 bases and J by 8 bases, with 13 bases between them. CDR3 length: 13 residues. The V and J genes are TRBV6-4 and TRBJ1-1; TRBD1 might be the D (6 bases). This clonotype originated in an adult with an advanced solid tumor such as melanoma, head and neck, liver or kidney cancer. Sequenced material: CD4+ or CD8+ T cells sorted from blood, taken in a trial of the OX40 agonist ivuxolimab. The CDR3 DNA reads as TGTGCCAGCAGTGAATTACAGGGAACCGAAGCTTTCTTT. Protein: CASSELQGTEAFF.